This T cell receptor (beta chain) was observed in a study of ipilimumab plus nivolumab after autologous stem cell transplantation. On the study more broadly: Typical patient got roughly 5 ipilimumab doses and about eight nivolumab doses (median). Myeloma cases were transplant-naive high-risk or relapsed within 3 years post first autologous transplant. Study-wide findings and caveats: The authors say TCR, Treg and microbiome findings warrant further study.

About this clone itself: Its antigen is undetermined.

Starting 14 to 28 days after autologous transplant, ipilimumab 1 mg/kg was given. Produced via immunoSEQ multiplex PCR; TCRdb's table is partial and in-frame only. The sample lists 9,400 or so clones, around two thirds occurring once. The CDR3 is 15 residues long. Looked up from germline, CDR1 is SGHDT and CDR2 is YYEEEE. The V end was cut by 1 base, the J end by 5 bases, with 12 bases between. The chain couples TRBV5-6 to TRBJ2-2; D is possibly TRBD1 (5 bases). The clonotype comes from a female donor with multiple myeloma. The sample was PBMCs, taken in a trial of ipilimumab plus nivolumab as post-transplant consolidation. The CDR3 sequence is CASSLTQGWTGELFF. The CDR3 nucleotides are TGTGCCAGCAGCTTGACGCAGGGATGGACCGGGGAGCTGTTTTTT.